Following are 20 T cell receptor beta chains from one sample sequenced in a study of patients and donors after allogeneic stem cell transplantation. TCRdb passed the RT-PCR reads through MiXCR, listing each CDR3 protein once. Of around 150,000 distinct CDR3 sequences in the sample, about 32% were seen once. The sample comprised blood, either unsorted or a sorted T cell fraction (not recorded which). Receptors originate from a human donor who was either an allogeneic HSCT recipient or a stem cell or donor lymphocyte infusion donor (not recorded which). It is not recorded whose cells these are; they may come from a transplant donor.

This clonotype has more than one count but fewer than ten. J is TRBJ1-4 and V is TRBV28; D remains ambiguous. In germline, CDR1 is MDHEN, CDR2 SYDVKM. V lost 3 bases and J 5 bases, leaving 13 bases between the germline ends. This CDR3 is 15 amino acids long. The CDR3 coding sequence is TGTGCCAGCAGTTTTCTGACCTTGGGGAATGAAAAACTGTTTTTT. Its translation: CASSFLTLGNEKLFF.

This clonotype was observed a few times. The chain employs TRBV5-1 and TRBJ2-7; 9 nucleotides agree with TRBD1. From germline, CDR1 is SGHRS and CDR2 YFSETQ. The CDR3 is made up of 16 amino acids. V was pared by 0 bases and J by 3 bases, with 7 bases of the junction left unmatched. The CDR3 sequence is CASSLAPGQGNYEQYF. CDR3 bases: TGCGCCAGCAGCTTGGCTCCGGGACAGGGAAACTACGAGCAGTACTTC. The full variable domain, rest sourced from reference TRBV5-1 and TRBJ2-7, is KAGVTQTPRYLIKTRGQQVTLSCSPISGHRSVSWYQQTPGQGLQFLFEYFSETQRNKGNFPGRFSGRQFSNSRSEMNVSTLELGDSALYLCASSLAPGQGNYEQYFGPGTRLTVT.

This clonotype was detected a few times. The chain is built from TRBV20-1 and TRBJ1-2; maybe TRBD1 (5 bases). Trimming took 0 bases from V and 10 from J, leaving 21 bases between them. Germline loops: CDR1 DFQATT, CDR2 SNEGSKA (reference sequence). CDR3 size: 15 residues. The CDR3 DNA reads TGCAGTGCTAGAGACGACGGGGACCCTAACGTTGTCTACACCTTC. As protein: CSARDDGDPNVVYTF.

This chain connects TRBV4-3 to TRBJ2-1, with D possibly TRBD2 on 6 matching bases. V was clipped by 0 bases and J by 5 bases, with 20 bases between them. Looked up from germline, CDR1 is LGHNA and CDR2 is YSLEER. The CDR3 loop spans 18 amino acids. CDR3 amino acids: CASSQDHPRDFLDNEQFF. CDR3 coding DNA: TGCGCCAGCAGCCAAGATCACCCCAGGGACTTCCTAGACAATGAGCAGTTCTTC.

This clonotype showed up just a few times. The gene calls are TRBV29-1 and TRBJ2-3, with TRBD2 matching 11 bases. The CDR3 covers 16 residues. CDR1 and CDR2 from the germline V gene are SQVTM and ANQGSEA. V was pared by 7 bases and J by 4 bases, with 13 bases of the junction left unmatched. The CDR3 DNA sequence: TGCAGCGGTAAAGGTGTTAGCGGGAGGGCGCCAGATACGCAGTATTTT. Its translation is CSGKGVSGRAPDTQYF.

This clonotype was seen only once. The junction and the germline gene differ at one end; a read error may be behind it. This rearrangement joins TRBV5-4 to TRBJ2-5, with TRBD1 matching 10 bases. This CDR3 region has 14 residues. Germline V gene lookup returns CDR1 SGHNT and CDR2 YYREEE (reference sequence). CDR3 sequence: CASSLDRGRETQHF. In nucleotides, the CDR3 is TGTGCCAGCAGCTTAGACAGGGGGCGAGAGACCCAGCACTTC.

In this sample, this clonotype turned up a few times. The chain is built from TRBV12-3 or TRBV12-4 and TRBJ2-1; D uncertain. Trimming removed 7 bases at V and 4 bases at J, with 14 bases between. The CDR3 is made up of 14 amino acids. The chain's CDR3 is CASNVPDLYNEQFF. The CDR3 coding sequence is TGTGCCAGCAACGTACCAGATTTATACAATGAGCAGTTCTTC.

The rearrangement links TRBV4-3 to TRBJ1-5; D remains ambiguous. Trimming took 5 bases from V and 0 from J, leaving 8 bases between them. Germline V gene sequence: CDR1 LGHNA, CDR2 YSLEER. CDR3 length equals 14 residues. Here the CDR3 DNA reads TGCGCCAGCAGCAGGACGGTTAGCAATCAGCCCCAGCATTTT. This gives the protein CASSRTVSNQPQHF.

This clonotype has a handful of counts. This chain's CDR3 is CASSLGESYEQYF. In DNA form, the CDR3 reads TGTGCCAGCAGCTTGGGCGAATCCTACGAGCAGTACTTC. The rearrangement joins TRBV5-6 to TRBJ2-7; no reliable D call. This CDR3 has 13 amino acids. Looked up from germline, CDR1 is SGHDT and CDR2 is YYEEEE. Trimming cost V 0 bases and J 1 base, with 5 bases left between them.

In its sample, this clonotype was seen many times. The chain has TRBV9 and TRBJ1-1; D not resolved. Trimming took 0 bases from V and 3 from J, leaving 3 bases between them. This CDR3 region has 12 residues. CDR1 and CDR2 (germline): SGDLS, YYNGEE. CDR3 amino acids: CASSVEDTEAFF. The CDR3 DNA is TGTGCCAGCAGCGTAGAAGACACTGAAGCTTTCTTT.

This clonotype was counted a few times. The V and J genes are TRBV10-3 and TRBJ1-2; TRBD1 agrees at 8 bases. The J segment lost 4 bases and the V segment lost 3 bases, leaving 7 bases of the junction unmatched. Germline values: CDR1 ENHRY, CDR2 SYGVKD. This CDR3 contains 15 residues. As DNA, the CDR3 is TGTGCCATCAGTGACAGACAGGGGCAATCCTATGGCTACACCTTC. The encoded protein is CAISDRQGQSYGYTF.

This clonotype appeared a few times. CDR3 amino acids: CASSYEWGPYEQYF. The DNA of the CDR3 is TGTGCCAGCAGTTACGAGTGGGGGCCCTACGAGCAGTACTTC. This chain joins TRBV6-2 or TRBV6-3 and TRBJ2-7, with D tentatively TRBD1 (6 bases). Per germline, CDR1 MNHEY and CDR2 SVGEGT. This CDR3 is 14 amino acids long. V was pared by 2 bases and J by 2 bases, with 10 bases between.

The CDR3 is CSARDGPLAVAYEQYF. The CDR3 nucleotides read TGCAGTGCTAGAGATGGCCCACTAGCGGTCGCCTACGAGCAGTACTTC. This chain uses TRBV20-1 with TRBJ2-7, with 8 bases that match TRBD2. CDR3 length: 16 residues. The trim removed 0 bases at V and 2 bases at J, leaving 9 bases unmatched. Germline loops: CDR1 DFQATT, CDR2 SNEGSKA (reference sequence).

This clonotype was seen a few times. This chain uses TRBV6-5 with TRBJ1-1; possibly TRBD1 for D (6 bases). Germline V gives CDR1 MNHEY, CDR2 SVGAGI. V was clipped by 7 bases and J by 5 bases, with 11 bases between them. The CDR3 consists of 12 residues. CDR3 DNA: TGTGCCAGCACACAGGGTGGGACTGAAGCTTTCTTT. This translates into CASTQGGTEAFF.

The chain links TRBV12-3 or TRBV12-4 to TRBJ2-7; D gene unclear. V gave up 2 bases and J gave up 5 bases, with 10 bases separating them. The CDR3 is made up of 13 amino acids. The DNA of the CDR3 is TGTGCCAGCAGTTTATGGGCACCCAACGAGCAGTACTTC. Translating it yields CASSLWAPNEQYF.

This clonotype is classed as medium-sized. J is TRBJ1-1 and V is TRBV12-3 or TRBV12-4; the D gene is possibly TRBD1 (5 bases). Trimming left V 5 bases short and J 0 bases short, with 13 bases between. The CDR3 extends over 15 amino acids. CDR3 residues: CASSDTGYLNTEAFF. The CDR3 DNA sequence: TGTGCCAGCAGTGATACAGGTTACCTGAACACTGAAGCTTTCTTT.

This clonotype was observed a handful of times. The rearrangement uses TRBV7-9 and TRBJ1-2, with a weak D call TRBD1 (6 bases). This CDR3 has 16 residues. CDR1 and CDR2 (germline): SEHNR, FQNEAQ (reference sequence). V was pared by 5 bases and J by 2 bases, with 18 bases between. The CDR3: CASSASMVRGNYGYTF. As DNA, the CDR3 is TGTGCCAGCAGCGCTAGTATGGTTAGGGGGAACTATGGCTACACCTTC.

The rearrangement uses TRBV20-1 and TRBJ2-1; D not resolved. This CDR3 has 11 residues. V was cut by 7 bases and J by 8 bases, with 12 bases left in between. The V gene's germline CDR1 is DFQATT and CDR2 SNEGSKA (reference sequence). CDR3: CSVRGVHEQFF. CDR3 nucleotides: TGCAGTGTACGTGGCGTGCATGAGCAGTTCTTC.

This chain uses TRBV6-5 with TRBJ2-4; D is unresolved. Germline assignment: CDR1 MNHEY and CDR2 SVGAGI. The CDR3 spans 16 residues. V was cut by 5 bases and J by 1 base, with 15 bases left in between. The CDR3 DNA reads as TGTGCCAGCAGTCCGCGGCCCCTGGGGGCCAAAAACATTCAGTACTTC. As protein: CASSPRPLGAKNIQYF.

This chain uses TRBV10-1 with TRBJ2-1; D not certain. Trimming pared 8 bases from V and 12 bases from J, leaving 11 bases between. Germline CDR1 WNHNN, CDR2 SYGVQD (reference sequence). The CDR3 is 10 residues long. The CDR3: CASCKGLQFF. The DNA of the CDR3 is TGCGCCAGCTGCAAGGGCCTGCAGTTCTTC.